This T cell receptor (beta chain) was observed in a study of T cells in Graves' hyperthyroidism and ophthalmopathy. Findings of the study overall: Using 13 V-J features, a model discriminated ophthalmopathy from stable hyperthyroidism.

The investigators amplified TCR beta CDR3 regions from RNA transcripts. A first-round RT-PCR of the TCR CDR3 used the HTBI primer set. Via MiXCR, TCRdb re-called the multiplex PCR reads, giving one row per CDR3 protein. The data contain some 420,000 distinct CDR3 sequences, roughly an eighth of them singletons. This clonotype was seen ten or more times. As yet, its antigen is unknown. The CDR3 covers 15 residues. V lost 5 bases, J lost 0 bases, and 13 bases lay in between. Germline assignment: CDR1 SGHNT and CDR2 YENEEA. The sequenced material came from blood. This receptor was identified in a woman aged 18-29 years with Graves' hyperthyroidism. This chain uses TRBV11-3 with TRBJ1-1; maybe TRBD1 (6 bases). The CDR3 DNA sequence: TGTGCCAGCAGCCTGGGACATGCCGTGAACACTGAAGCTTTCTTT. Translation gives CASSLGHAVNTEAFF.